The sequence of this T cell receptor (beta chain) was determined in a study of cytomegalovirus exposure and HLA in healthy donors. A remark on this clone: What it binds is not known.

The PCR ran on 60 Vbeta and 13 Jbeta primers. Method: immunoSEQ multiplex PCR; TCRdb's copy keeps in-frame clones and lacks some. The repertoire includes 150,000 to 200,000 clones, roughly 77% of them detected once, and 4% to 5.5% sits in the top ten. Overall study findings and caveats: Further analysis was carried out later, and it showed several of the most significant clusters appearing linked to common viral pathogens. Highest at DRB1 and lowest at HLA-C, TCR association rates differed among HLA loci in a later analysis.

The trim removed 4 bases at V and 7 bases at J, leaving 15 bases unmatched. Germline V CDR1 and CDR2: LGHNT, FRNRAP. This CDR3 region has 18 residues. The receptor was isolated from a male donor in good health and CMV-seronegative. Sample: PBMCs. This chain connects TRBV12-5 to TRBJ2-2; 10 nucleotides agree with TRBD1. The CDR3 region has the DNA TGTGCTAGTGGTTCTGACAGGGGGCGCGACAGTATCCTCGGGGAGCTGTTTTTT. It yields the protein CASGSDRGRDSILGELFF.